The next 21 T cell receptor beta chains were all read from a single sample in a study of T-cell reconstitution after alpha-beta-depleted transplantation in children. Unique molecular identifiers were used in preparing the TCRbeta library. TCRdb redid the calling of the PCR reads with MiXCR, one entry per CDR3 protein. The sample lists 200,000 to 300,000 distinct CDR3 sequences; roughly 7.7% were seen once. The sequencing used PBMCs, mostly from graft donor cells, collected 180 days after TCRalphabeta/CD19-depleted stem cell transplant. The receptors were gathered from a male patient younger than 18 who had a stem cell transplant for acute lymphoblastic leukemia, so the T cells may come from the graft donor.

This clonotype was counted at least ten times. This chain joins TRBV4-3 and TRBJ1-3; perhaps TRBD1 as D (5 bases). V was pared by 0 bases and J by 0 bases, with 15 bases between. The CDR3 totals 18 residues. Germline-derived CDR1 and CDR2 are LGHNA and YSLEER. The CDR3 sequence is CASSQDLPGRFSGNTIYF. CDR3 DNA: TGCGCCAGCAGCCAAGATCTGCCAGGGAGATTCTCTGGAAACACCATATATTTT.

This clonotype was seen at least ten times. The J gene is TRBJ2-3, the V gene TRBV5-4; 7 nucleotides agree with TRBD1. The germline V gene encodes CDR1 SGHNT and CDR2 YYREEE (reference sequence). Trimming took 1 base from V and 2 from J; bases not matched to a gene: 19. The CDR3 totals 20 residues. The CDR3 nucleotides read TGTGCCAGCAGCTTGACAGGGGAAGGAGTTCACAGGGTTCACACAGATACGCAGTATTTT. Translated, it gives CASSLTGEGVHRVHTDTQYF.

This clonotype showed up many times. The V and J genes are TRBV3-1 and TRBJ2-4, with D perhaps matching TRBD2 (5 bases). The germline gives CDR1 LGHDT, CDR2 YNNKEL (reference sequence). Trimming pared 3 bases from V and 9 bases from J, leaving 6 bases between. CDR3 length: 11 amino acids. The CDR3 coding sequence is TGTGCCAGCAGCCACCGGGGCATTCAGTACTTC. Protein: CASSHRGIQYF.

This clonotype has a count of ten or more. The rearrangement uses TRBV10-3 and TRBJ1-3, with a weak D call TRBD1 (6 bases). CDR1 and CDR2 (germline): ENHRY, SYGVKD. This CDR3 is built from 18 residues. V was pared by 8 bases and J by 0 bases, with 23 bases between. The CDR3 region is CAIEGGRDPLSSGNTIYF. In nucleotides, the CDR3 is TGTGCCATCGAGGGGGGCAGGGATCCTTTGAGCTCTGGAAACACCATATATTTT.

This clonotype was seen at least ten times. The CDR3 sequence is CAITPGGPPDTQYF. The CDR3 DNA reads as TGTGCCATCACCCCCGGGGGCCCCCCAGATACGCAGTATTTT. The V gene is TRBV10-3, the J gene TRBJ2-3; D tentatively reads TRBD1 or TRBD2 (6 bases each). V lost 7 bases and J lost 4, with 15 bases in between. Germline loops: CDR1 ENHRY, CDR2 SYGVKD. The CDR3 contains 14 residues.

This clonotype was seen ten or more times. The chain uses TRBV7-8 and TRBJ1-5; D is unresolved. In germline, CDR1 is SGHVS, CDR2 FQNEAQ. The CDR3 totals 19 residues. Trimming cost V 5 bases and J 5 bases, with 28 bases left between them. This chain's CDR3 is CASSPERVRKRLPHQPQHF. The CDR3 DNA is TGTGCCAGCAGCCCCGAAAGGGTGAGGAAAAGACTACCCCATCAGCCCCAGCATTTT. The full variable domain, its missing parts supplied by reference TRBV7-8 and TRBJ1-5, is GAGVSQSPRYKVAKRGQDVALRCDPISGHVSLFWYQQALGQGPEFLTYFQNEAQLDKSGLPSDRFFAERPEGSVSTLKIQRTQQEDSAVYLCASSPERVRKRLPHQPQHFGDGTRLSIL.

This clonotype was seen repeatedly, ten times or more. The chain carries TRBV5-5 and TRBJ2-5; tentatively, D is TRBD1 (5 bases). Germline V gene data show CDR1 as SGHKS and CDR2 as YYEKEE (reference sequence). Trimming pared 1 base from V and 5 bases from J, leaving 12 bases between. CDR3 length: 14 residues. CDR3 DNA sequence: TGTGCCAGCAGCTTGCCTCCAGGGAAGGAGACCCAGTACTTC. Amino acids: CASSLPPGKETQYF.

At least ten counts were recorded for this clonotype. The CDR3 DNA reads TGTGCCATCACATGGACGGTCCTGACCTCGAGGGAGCAGTACTTC. Protein product: CAITWTVLTSREQYF. This chain joins TRBV10-3 and TRBJ2-7; D call uncertain. V was trimmed by 7 bases and J by 7 bases, leaving 23 bases between them. Germline V lookup: CDR1 ENHRY, CDR2 SYGVKD. The length of the CDR3 is 15 residues.

This clonotype was counted between two and nine times. The CDR3 here is CASSHIGPNEKLFF. The CDR3 nucleotides are TGTGCCAGCAGCCATATAGGCCCTAATGAAAAACTGTTTTTT. The chain has TRBV7-2 and TRBJ1-4; D unclear. Looked up from germline, CDR1 is SGHTA and CDR2 is FQGNSA. The CDR3 totals 14 residues. With 5 bases removed from V and 3 bases from J, the gap between germline ends came to 10 bases.

This clonotype came up many times. The rearrangement joins TRBV9 to TRBJ1-4, with D possibly TRBD1 on 5 matching bases. CDR1 and CDR2 (germline): SGDLS, YYNGEE. The CDR3 totals 16 residues. Between the trimmed V and J ends, which lost 4 bases and 8 bases, there was a span of 21 bases. Here the CDR3 DNA reads TGTGCCAGCAGCCTGGGTGATGGGGGATTTGGCGAAAAACTGTTTTTT. Amino acid sequence: CASSLGDGGFGEKLFF.

Of note for this clonotype: It may be a read error: a sequence one base away is much more abundant. The gene calls are TRBV9 and TRBJ1-2; D gene uncertain. The CDR3 runs 12 residues. Trimming pared 4 bases from V and 8 bases from J, leaving 12 bases between. Germline V gene data show CDR1 as SGDLS and CDR2 as YYNGEE. The CDR3 DNA reads TGTGCCAGCAGCCCATACGGGGAAGGCTACACCTTC. As protein: CASSPYGEGYTF.

This clonotype was found a few times. This chain links TRBV28 with TRBJ2-7, with TRBD1 matching 7 bases. Germline V CDR1 and CDR2: MDHEN, SYDVKM. Unmatched junction bases numbered 7, after V lost 3 bases and J lost 2 bases. The CDR3 covers 15 residues. CDR3: CASSLPVDRTYEQYF. In nucleotides, the CDR3 is TGTGCCAGCAGTTTGCCGGTGGACAGGACCTACGAGCAGTACTTC.

Remarks on this clonotype: This sequence may be a read error, since a much larger clone differs from it by one base. The gene calls are TRBV21-1 and TRBJ2-3; the table names TRBD1, a call not compared with the DNA. TRBV21-1 is a known pseudogene. The CDR3 has 20 amino acids. The CDR3 spells CASNQQPGDSKDSITDTEYF. CDR3 nucleotide sequence: TGTGCCAGCAATCAGCAGCCGGGGGACAGCAAAGACTCGATCACAGATACGGAGTATTTT.

This clonotype appeared many times. CDR3 amino acids: CASSPFGAGGQETQYF. The DNA for the CDR3 is TGTGCCAGCAGCCCATTTGGGGCGGGGGGGCAAGAGACCCAGTACTTC. This sequence joins TRBV4-2 and TRBJ2-5; 9 bases align to TRBD2. The CDR3 covers 16 residues. J lost 2 bases, V lost 4 bases, and 8 bases had no gene match. Germline-derived CDR1 and CDR2 are LGHNA and YNFKEQ.

This clonotype appeared many times. The V and J genes are TRBV28 and TRBJ2-4; TRBD2 agrees at 11 bases. With V trimmed by 5 bases and J by 0 bases, 15 bases remained unmatched. Germline V gives CDR1 MDHEN, CDR2 SYDVKM. The CDR3 runs 20 residues. The CDR3 DNA follows: TGTGCCAGCAGTAAAACAGGGACTAGCGGTGATACTCTAGCCAAAAACATTCAGTACTTC. Amino acid sequence: CASSKTGTSGDTLAKNIQYF.

In this sample, this clonotype turned up many times. The chain has TRBV12-3 or TRBV12-4 and TRBJ1-2; the match to TRBD1 covers 8 bases. The V segment lost 6 bases and the J segment 5 bases; nucleotides outside the gene matches: 8. This CDR3 contains 14 residues. CDR3 loop: CASSRGQVQYGYTF. The DNA of the CDR3 is TGTGCCAGCAGCCGGGGACAGGTCCAATATGGCTACACCTTC.

This clonotype was seen many times. V and J are TRBV6-5 and TRBJ2-7; tentatively, D is TRBD2 (5 bases). V lost 5 bases and J lost 3, with 8 bases in between. Per germline, CDR1 MNHEY and CDR2 SVGAGI. CDR3 length: 12 residues. The CDR3 region has the DNA TGTGCCAGCAGTAATCGGGACTACGAGCAGTACTTC. Protein: CASSNRDYEQYF.

This clonotype was observed at least ten times. V and J are TRBV10-3 and TRBJ2-7; perhaps TRBD1 as D (5 bases). V was cut by 3 bases and J by 0 bases, with 9 bases left in between. Germline-derived CDR1 and CDR2 are ENHRY and SYGVKD. The CDR3 covers 14 residues. This CDR3 reads CAISERTTSYEQYF. The CDR3 bases are TGTGCCATCAGTGAAAGGACAACCTCCTACGAGCAGTACTTC.

At least ten counts were recorded for this clonotype. The gene calls are TRBV25-1 and TRBJ1-1; the D is unclear. CDR1 MGHDK and CDR2 SYGVNS come from the germline V gene. Deletions cut 6 bases from V and 8 bases from J, with 13 bases between. The CDR3 runs to 12 residues. This CDR3 is CASSTTRGEAFF. Here the CDR3 DNA reads TGTGCCAGCAGCACAACCCGAGGAGAAGCTTTCTTT.

The chain is built from TRBV23-1 and TRBJ2-7; either TRBD1 or TRBD2 may supply D (6 bases each). TRBV23-1 qualifies as an ORF whose function is uncertain. With 1 base removed from V and 2 bases from J, the gap between germline ends came to 12 bases. The CDR3 is made up of 15 amino acids. CDR3 DNA sequence: TGCGCCAGCAGTCAATACGGGGGCTACCCCTACGAGCAGTACTTC. It yields the protein CASSQYGGYPYEQYF.

This sequence joins TRBV5-4 and TRBJ1-1, with a tentative D call TRBD1 (5 bases). CDR3 length: 16 residues. The germline V gene encodes CDR1 SGHNT and CDR2 YYREEE (reference sequence). Trimming took off 0 bases at V and 3 bases at J, with 15 bases between the two ends. CDR3 bases: TGTGCCAGCAGCTTGGCGGCGGCAGGGAGGTACACTGAAGCTTTCTTT. It encodes CASSLAAAGRYTEAFF.